Sequencing of this T cell receptor beta chain was carried out in a study of cytomegalovirus exposure and HLA in healthy donors. General study results and limits: A later analysis reportedly found that, within productive TCRs, an Asian-associated ancestry cluster had fewer N-insertions than the mean observed across the roughly 700 donors.

Primers included in the PCR were 60 Vbeta and 13 Jbeta primers. This table comes from immunoSEQ multiplex PCR, and its TCRdb copy is limited to in-frame clones, with some not included. The sample data list tens of thousands of clones. With 3 bases removed from V and 4 bases from J, the gap between germline ends came to 16 bases. This CDR3 contains 14 residues. Germline CDR1 and CDR2: SQVTM and ANQGSEA. A word on this clone: Antigen unknown.

Each donor's status was that of a healthy bone marrow donor. The chain uses TRBV29-1 and TRBJ2-7, with a tentative D call TRBD1 (5 bases). Sequenced: PBMCs. The receptor's source is a woman aged 25 to 39 in good health and CMV-seropositive. CDR3 in DNA: TGCAGCGTTGAGGGGCGGAAGGGTGGGTACGAGCAGTACTTC. Protein: CSVEGRKGGYEQYF.